This entry lists 11 T cell receptor beta chains sequenced from one sample in a study of blood T cells in healthy people across ages. For the second PCR, which ran for 7 to 11 cycles, a sample-barcoded 5' primer and a J-beta primer mix were used. Each CDR3 protein is one row after TCRdb ran MiXCR on the 5' RACE reads. The sample lists roughly 680,000 distinct CDR3 sequences; 52% were seen once. Sequenced sample: blood. The origin of the receptors is a woman older than 75 in good health.

This clonotype has a count of ten or more. The CDR3 sequence: CASSLVQGNQPQHF. The CDR3 DNA sequence: TGTGCCAGCAGTTTAGTCCAGGGCAATCAGCCCCAGCATTTT. The chain couples TRBV12-3 or TRBV12-4 to TRBJ1-5; no firm D call. The CDR3 contains 14 residues. V was pared by 1 base and J by 2 bases, with 6 bases between.

The V gene is TRBV7-2, the J gene TRBJ1-3; D is unclear. The germline V gene has CDR1 SGHTA and CDR2 FQGNSA. CDR3 length: 13 residues. The germline V and J ends were trimmed by 6 bases and 4 bases, with 10 bases remaining between them. CDR3 coding DNA: TGTGCCAGCAGTTTGCAGTCGGGAAACACCATATATTTT. It specifies CASSLQSGNTIYF.

As concerns this clonotype: An end of the junction differs from the germline gene, which may be a read error. The chain carries TRBV2 and TRBJ1-2; 9 nucleotides agree with TRBD1. CDR1 SNHLY and CDR2 FYNNEI come from the germline V gene. The CDR3 runs 14 residues. DNA for the CDR3: TGTGCCGGCAGCCCGGGACAGGGTAACTATGGCTACACCTTC. It is translated as CAGSPGQGNYGYTF.

The V gene is TRBV29-1, the J gene TRBJ1-5; D is possibly TRBD1 (6 bases). The V gene's germline CDR1 is SQVTM and CDR2 ANQGSEA. V lost 6 bases and J lost 5, with 17 bases in between. This CDR3 is 14 amino acids long. The CDR3 bases are TGCAGCGTCGGATACGGACAGCGGGATCAGCCCCAGCATTTT. Translating it yields CSVGYGQRDQPQHF.

This clonotype has a count of ten or more. The chain uses TRBV11-3 and TRBJ1-4; D remains ambiguous. Between the trimmed V and J ends, which lost 1 base and 7 bases, there was a span of 7 bases. This CDR3 has 13 amino acids. Per germline, CDR1 SGHNT and CDR2 YENEEA. The CDR3: CASSLGPGEKLFF. The CDR3 nucleotides read TGTGCCAGCAGCTTAGGACCCGGTGAAAAACTGTTTTTT.

This chain joins TRBV7-8 and TRBJ1-1, with D hard to call. The CDR3 sequence is 13 residues long. The V gene lost 5 bases and the J gene lost 3 bases, with 10 bases spanning the gap. Germline V CDR1 and CDR2: SGHVS, FQNEAQ. CDR3 in DNA: TGTGCCAGCAGCGCGGGCAGATACACTGAAGCTTTCTTT. Translated: CASSAGRYTEAFF.

The gene calls are TRBV4-2 and TRBJ2-1, with a possible D match to TRBD2 (5 bases). Trimming removed 2 bases from V and 8 bases from J, with 13 bases in between. Germline CDR1 is LGHNA and CDR2 is YNFKEQ. This CDR3 has 14 amino acids. CDR3 sequence: CASSQRGEYDEQFF. The CDR3 DNA is TGTGCCAGCAGCCAACGGGGAGAGTACGATGAGCAGTTCTTC.

This clonotype was observed a few times. The chain couples TRBV18 to TRBJ1-2; TRBD1 matches 10 bases. Germline assignment: CDR1 KGHSH and CDR2 LQKENI. CDR3 length: 14 residues. The V segment lost 3 bases and the J segment 7 bases; nucleotides outside the gene matches: 5. CDR3 sequence reads: CASSPGQGLPGYTF. The CDR3 DNA follows: TGTGCCAGCTCACCGGGACAGGGGCTTCCTGGCTACACCTTC.

The chain joins TRBV7-8 to TRBJ2-6; D not resolved. The CDR3 is 18 residues long. Germline V CDR1 and CDR2: SGHVS, FQNEAQ. The V and J ends lost 5 bases and 0 bases respectively, with 17 bases between them. In DNA form, the CDR3 reads TGTGCCAGCAGCAAGCGACCGGGCCTCAGCTCTGGGGCCAACGTCCTGACTTTC. It codes for CASSKRPGLSSGANVLTF.

The gene calls are TRBV2 and TRBJ2-4, with D unresolved. Looked up from germline, CDR1 is SNHLY and CDR2 is FYNNEI. The V and J ends lost 9 bases and 3 bases respectively, with 15 bases between them. This CDR3 has 14 amino acids. CDR3 protein: CASQDGVGKNIQYF. CDR3 DNA: TGTGCCAGTCAAGATGGGGTAGGCAAAAACATTCAGTACTTC.

There are many counts of this clonotype. The rearrangement uses TRBV20-1 and TRBJ2-7; 7 nucleotides align to TRBD1. The V gene's germline CDR1 is DFQATT and CDR2 SNEGSKA (reference sequence). CDR3 length: 13 residues. J was trimmed by 3 bases and V by 3 bases; bases with no gene match: 5. CDR3 in DNA: TGCAGTGCTAGTCTGGGACAGCTCTACGAGCAGTACTTC. Its translation is CSASLGQLYEQYF.